The 17 T cell receptor beta chains listed next were all sequenced from one sample in a study of spatial heterogeneity in lung cancer. Study results and limitations: The number of expanded tumor alpha and beta chains correlated with mutation number.

No antigen has been identified for these receptors. TCRdb itself ran the 5' RACE reads through MiXCR, one entry per CDR3 protein. This sample has over 3,000 distinct CDR3 sequences, with approximately 7.9% found just once. Time point noted: sample taken at primary tumor resection. This specimen consisted of lung tumor tissue, obtained at surgery. The source of these receptors is a male donor with early-stage non-small cell lung cancer.

This clonotype has only a few counts. This sequence joins TRBV7-2 and TRBJ2-1; a weak D match, TRBD2 (5 bases). The CDR3 is 13 residues long. In germline, CDR1 is SGHTA, CDR2 FQGNSA. The V end was cut by 3 bases, the J end by 6 bases, with 9 bases between. The CDR3 sequence is CASSFSGGNEQFF. CDR3 sequence (DNA): TGTGCCAGCAGCTTCTCCGGAGGCAATGAGCAGTTCTTC.

This clonotype is classed as medium-sized. The chain has TRBV7-9 and TRBJ1-4; D is unresolved. Between the trimmed V and J ends, which lost 3 bases and 5 bases, there was a span of 10 bases. This CDR3 spans 14 amino acids. Per the germline V gene, CDR1 is SEHNR and CDR2 is FQNEAQ (reference sequence). Here the CDR3 DNA reads TGTGCCAGCAGCTTGGAACAGAGGAATGAAAAACTGTTTTTT. It specifies CASSLEQRNEKLFF.

A remark on this clonotype: This clone may be a read error of a much larger clone one base away. The chain joins TRBV29-1 to TRBJ2-1; TRBD1 or TRBD2 may be the D gene (5 bases each). Germline values: CDR1 SQVTM, CDR2 ANQGSEA. Trimming took off 4 bases at V and 12 bases at J, with 22 bases between the two ends. This CDR3 region has 14 residues. The CDR3 here is CSVATVWLGDVQFF. CDR3 sequence (DNA): TGCAGCGTTGCGACAGTTTGGCTCGGGGATGTGCAGTTCTTC.

The rearrangement uses TRBV3-1 and TRBJ1-1; 7 nucleotides align to TRBD1. The CDR3 covers 15 residues. V lost 1 base to trimming and J lost 3 bases; unmatched junction nucleotides: 5. Germline CDR1 reads LGHDT; CDR2 reads YNNKEL (reference sequence). The CDR3 here is CASSQGIRGDTEAFF. CDR3 bases: TGTGCCAGCAGCCAAGGTATCAGGGGGGACACTGAAGCTTTCTTT.

By sample fraction, this clonotype is medium-sized. The rearrangement joins TRBV11-2 to TRBJ1-5; D uncertain. Per germline, CDR1 SGHAT and CDR2 FQNNGV. The CDR3 extends over 13 amino acids. V shed 2 bases and J shed 7 bases, with 9 bases lying between them. The CDR3 region has the DNA TGTGCCAGCAGCTTAAAGCCCGGCCAGCCCCAGCATTTT. It translates to CASSLKPGQPQHF.

By share, this clonotype ranks as medium-sized. For the CDR3, the DNA is TGTGCCAGCAGCTTCCGGACAGGGGGACAAGAGACCCAGTACTTC. Translation gives CASSFRTGGQETQYF. The chain has TRBV7-7 and TRBJ2-5, with 10 bases matching TRBD1. The CDR3 runs to 15 residues. CDR1 and CDR2 from the germline V gene are SSHAT and FNYEAQ (reference sequence). The V segment lost 3 bases and the J segment 2 bases; nucleotides outside the gene matches: 3.

This clonotype is deemed medium-sized (0.01 to 0.1%). The chain has TRBV18 and TRBJ2-6; 7 bases line up with TRBD1. The CDR3 covers 18 residues. The germline CDR1 and CDR2 sequences are KGHSH and LQKENI. Trimming took 3 bases from V and 0 from J; bases not matched to a gene: 8. This chain's CDR3 is CASSPVTGPRSGANVLTF. The CDR3 DNA is TGTGCCAGCTCACCCGTGACAGGGCCGCGCTCTGGGGCCAACGTCCTGACTTTC.

This clonotype is judged medium-sized. The chain employs TRBV14 and TRBJ2-7; 7 nucleotides match TRBD1. The CDR3 sequence is 14 residues long. Losses at the gene ends were 2 bases for V and 7 bases for J; bases not matched to a gene: 8. CDR1 and CDR2 from the germline V gene are SGHDN and FVKESK. CDR3 nucleotides: TGTGCCAGCAGCCAACACCGGGACAGCCCGGAGCAGTACTTC. Translated, it gives CASSQHRDSPEQYF.

By share of the sample, this clonotype is medium-sized (0.01 to 0.1%). V usage is TRBV27 and J usage is TRBJ2-1; D perhaps matches TRBD1 (5 bases). The V end was cut by 1 base, the J end by 7 bases, with 20 bases between. This CDR3 spans 17 amino acids. Germline V gene data show CDR1 as MNHEY and CDR2 as SMNVEV (reference sequence). The CDR3 protein is CASSLLGSRVVRNEQFF. CDR3 sequence (DNA): TGTGCCAGCAGTTTATTGGGGTCCAGGGTTGTGAGGAATGAGCAGTTCTTC.

By proportion, this clonotype is medium-sized. The genes are TRBV18 and TRBJ1-2; D is perhaps TRBD1 (5 bases). The germline CDR1 and CDR2 sequences are KGHSH and LQKENI. V was trimmed by 5 bases and J by 3 bases, leaving 16 bases between them. This CDR3 comprises 15 residues. The DNA of the CDR3 is TGTGCCAGCTCAAAAATAAACCGGGACGACTATGGCTACACCTTC. Translated: CASSKINRDDYGYTF.

This clonotype is judged medium-sized. This sequence joins TRBV29-1 and TRBJ2-6, with 7 bases lining up with TRBD2. The CDR3 covers 14 residues. Per germline, CDR1 SQVTM and CDR2 ANQGSEA. V lost 4 bases to trimming and J lost 4 bases; unmatched junction nucleotides: 4. CDR3 sequence: CSVVGGSGANVLTF. In nucleotides, the CDR3 is TGCAGCGTTGTGGGAGGGTCCGGGGCCAACGTCCTGACTTTC.

This clonotype occurred a few times. The V call is TRBV6-1, the J call TRBJ2-3; 7 bases fit TRBD1. The germline gives CDR1 MNHNS, CDR2 SASEGT. Trimming at V came to 4 bases and at J to 1 base, leaving 2 bases not matched to a gene. This CDR3 is 14 amino acids long. The CDR3, as DNA: TGTGCCAGCAGTGCCGGACAGGGCACAGATACGCAGTATTTT. Amino acid sequence: CASSAGQGTDTQYF.

This clonotype ranks as medium-sized. The chain employs TRBV29-1 and TRBJ1-4; D gene ambiguous. There are 15 residues in the CDR3. Per germline, CDR1 SQVTM and CDR2 ANQGSEA. V was clipped by 6 bases and J by 0 bases, with 14 bases between them. The CDR3: CSVIKDGATNEKLFF. In DNA, the CDR3 is TGCAGCGTCATAAAGGACGGTGCAACTAATGAAAAACTGTTTTTT.

In its sample, this clonotype is medium-sized (0.01 to 0.1%). The rearrangement links TRBV5-1 to TRBJ2-5, with a weak D call TRBD1 (6 bases). The V gene lost 4 bases and the J gene lost 0 bases, with 7 bases spanning the gap. The V gene's germline CDR1 is SGHRS and CDR2 YFSETQ. The CDR3 runs to 13 residues. The CDR3 loop is CASSRDNQETQYF. The CDR3 DNA reads as TGCGCCAGCAGCCGGGACAACCAAGAGACCCAGTACTTC.

This clonotype has a count of ten or more. The genes are TRBV18 and TRBJ2-3; TRBD2 aligns across 9 bases. The CDR3 consists of 15 residues. V lost 2 bases and J lost 5; bases outside the gene matches: 5. CDR1 is KGHSH, CDR2 LQKENI, per germline. CDR3: CASSPGLAGQDTQYF. In DNA form, the CDR3 reads TGTGCCAGCTCACCAGGGCTAGCGGGGCAAGATACGCAGTATTTT.

This clonotype has at least ten counts. The rearrangement joins TRBV14 to TRBJ2-7, with D perhaps TRBD1 or TRBD2 (5 bases each). Germline V gene lookup returns CDR1 SGHDN and CDR2 FVKESK. V was cut by 1 base and J by 2 bases, with 27 bases left in between. The CDR3 loop spans 20 amino acids. The CDR3 nucleotides read TGTGCCAGCAGCCAAGGACAGAGTGTAGCGACAATGTATAGAGCCTACGAGCAGTACTTC. Protein: CASSQGQSVATMYRAYEQYF.

This clonotype is medium-sized (0.01 to 0.1%) within its sample. The genes are TRBV5-1 and TRBJ2-5; 7 bases align to TRBD1. The junction had 6 bases not matched to a gene; V was cut back by 4 bases and J by 3 bases. There are 14 residues in the CDR3. CDR1 and CDR2 from the germline V gene are SGHRS and YFSETQ. The CDR3 nucleotides are TGCGCCAGCAGCGTCCCCACAGGGGAAGAGACCCAGTACTTC. Translation gives CASSVPTGEETQYF.